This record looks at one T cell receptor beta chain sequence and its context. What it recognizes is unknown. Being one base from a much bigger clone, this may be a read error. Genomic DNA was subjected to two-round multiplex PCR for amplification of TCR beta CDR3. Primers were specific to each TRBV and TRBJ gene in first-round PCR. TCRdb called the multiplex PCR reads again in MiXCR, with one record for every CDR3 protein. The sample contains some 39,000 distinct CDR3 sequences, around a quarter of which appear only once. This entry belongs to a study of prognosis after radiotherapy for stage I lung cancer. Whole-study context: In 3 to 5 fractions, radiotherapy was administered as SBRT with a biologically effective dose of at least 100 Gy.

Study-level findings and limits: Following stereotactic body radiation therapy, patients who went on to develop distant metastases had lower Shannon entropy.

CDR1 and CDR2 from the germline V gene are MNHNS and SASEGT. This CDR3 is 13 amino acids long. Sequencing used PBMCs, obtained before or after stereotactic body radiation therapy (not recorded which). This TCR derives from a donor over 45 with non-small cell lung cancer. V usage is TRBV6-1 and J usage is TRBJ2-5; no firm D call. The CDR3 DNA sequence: TGTGCCAGCAGATGGTTTGGGGAAGAGACCGAGTACTTC. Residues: CASRWFGEETEYF.